This T cell receptor beta chain emerged from a study of blood T cell repertoires in COVID-19. About the research overall: Donors in the United States, Italy and Spain gave samples during acute or convalescent COVID-19. The cDNA or gDNA used as material had been derived from T cells, B-cell-depleted T cells, or PBMCs.

The authors' processing: Estimation of nucleated cell counts was performed using reference gene primer amplification. TCRdb keeps only in-frame clones here, not all; method: immunoSEQ multiplex PCR. Clone size and the V and J calls come from that table; the DNA yielded D and trimming. The top ten clones hold 1.5% to 2% of a sample with just under 150,000 clones, roughly 90% of them seen once. Looked up from germline, CDR1 is LGHDT and CDR2 is YNNKEL (reference sequence). With V trimmed by 0 bases and J by 3 bases, 5 bases remained unmatched. This CDR3 spans 16 amino acids. V is TRBV3-1 (or the pseudogene TRBV3-2) and J is TRBJ1-5; 7 bases agree with TRBD1. Sequencing was performed on peripheral blood. The sequence came from a human donor in a cohort sampled during active COVID-19. CDR3: CASSQDNRGDNQPQHF. DNA of the CDR3: TGTGCCAGCAGCCAAGATAACAGGGGAGACAATCAGCCCCAGCATTTT.